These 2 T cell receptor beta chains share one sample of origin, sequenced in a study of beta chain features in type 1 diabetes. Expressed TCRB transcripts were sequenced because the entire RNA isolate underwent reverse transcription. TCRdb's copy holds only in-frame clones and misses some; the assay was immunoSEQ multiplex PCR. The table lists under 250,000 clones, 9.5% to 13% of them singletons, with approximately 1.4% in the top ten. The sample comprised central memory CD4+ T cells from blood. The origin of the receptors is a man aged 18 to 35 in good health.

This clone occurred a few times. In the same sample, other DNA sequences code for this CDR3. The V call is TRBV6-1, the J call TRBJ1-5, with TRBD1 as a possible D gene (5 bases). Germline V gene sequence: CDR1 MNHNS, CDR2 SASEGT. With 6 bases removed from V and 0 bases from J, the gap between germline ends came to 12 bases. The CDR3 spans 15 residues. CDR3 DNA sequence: TGTGCCAGCAGGATCAGGGAATATAGCAATCAGCCCCAGCATTTT. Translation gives CASRIREYSNQPQHF.

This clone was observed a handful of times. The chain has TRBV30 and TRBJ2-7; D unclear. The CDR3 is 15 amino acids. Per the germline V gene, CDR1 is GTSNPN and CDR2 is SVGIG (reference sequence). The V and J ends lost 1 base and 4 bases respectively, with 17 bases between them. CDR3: CAWSAPGRTPYEQYF. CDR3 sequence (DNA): TGTGCCTGGAGTGCCCCCGGGCGGACCCCTTACGAGCAGTACTTC.